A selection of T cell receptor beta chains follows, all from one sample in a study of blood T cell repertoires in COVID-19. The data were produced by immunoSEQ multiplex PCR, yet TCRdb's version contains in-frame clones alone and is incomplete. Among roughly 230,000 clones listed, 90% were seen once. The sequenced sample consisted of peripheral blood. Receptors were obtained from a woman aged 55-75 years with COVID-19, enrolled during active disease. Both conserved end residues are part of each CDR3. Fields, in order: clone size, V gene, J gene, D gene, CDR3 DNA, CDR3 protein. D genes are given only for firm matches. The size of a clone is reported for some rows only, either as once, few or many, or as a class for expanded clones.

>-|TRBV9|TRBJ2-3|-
TGTGCCAGCAGCCCCCGGGTGGCTAGCACAGATACGCAGTATTTT
CASSPRVASTDTQYF
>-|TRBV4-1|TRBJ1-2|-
TGCGCCAGCAGCCAAGACGGGCTACCAGGGGTCGGCTACACCTTC
CASSQDGLPGVGYTF
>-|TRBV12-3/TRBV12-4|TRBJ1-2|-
TGTGCCAGCAGTTTAATCCGGGGCTACACCTTC
CASSLIRGYTF
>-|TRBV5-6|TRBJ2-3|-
TGTGCCAGCAGCTTCAGAAGAGATACGCAGTATTTT
CASSFRRDTQYF
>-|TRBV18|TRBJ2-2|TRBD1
TGTGCCAGCTCACCCAGGACAGGGGCATCTTCCGGGGAGCTGTTTTTT
CASSPRTGASSGELFF
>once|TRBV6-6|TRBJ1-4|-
TGTGCCAGCACCTACGGGGGGACCTCAACTAATGAAAAACTGTTTTTT
CASTYGGTSTNEKLFF
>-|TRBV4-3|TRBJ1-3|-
TGCGCCAGCAGCCAATCGGTAGGGGCTGGAAACACCATATATTTT
CASSQSVGAGNTIYF
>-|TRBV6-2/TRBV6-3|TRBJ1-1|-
TGTGCCAGCAGTTACCAACCCCTTCTAGGAGGGAACACTGAAGCTTTCTTT
CASSYQPLLGGNTEAFF
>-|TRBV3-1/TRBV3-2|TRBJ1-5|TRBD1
TGTGCCAGCAGCCAGACAGGGGGGACAGGCCAGCCCCAGCATTTT
CASSQTGGTGQPQHF
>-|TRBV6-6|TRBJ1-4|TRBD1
TGTGCCAGCAGTGACAGGGACTCGACTAATGAAAAACTGTTTTTT
CASSDRDSTNEKLFF
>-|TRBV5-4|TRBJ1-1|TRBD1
TGTGCCAGCAGCTCAGGGGGGAAGGGGGCTGAAGCTTTCTTT
CASSSGGKGAEAFF
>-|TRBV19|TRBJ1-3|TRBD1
TGTGCCAGTAGCGGGGACAGGGCGTCTGGAAACACCATATATTTT
CASSGDRASGNTIYF
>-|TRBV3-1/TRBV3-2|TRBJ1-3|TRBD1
TGTGCCAGCAGCCCGTGGACAGGCCCTGCTGGAAACACCATATATTTT
CASSPWTGPAGNTIYF
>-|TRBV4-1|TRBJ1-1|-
TGCGCCAGCAGCCAAGATCCGCGGAACACTGAAGCTTTCTTT
CASSQDPRNTEAFF
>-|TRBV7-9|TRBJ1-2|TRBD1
TGTGCCAGCAGCCCGCGGACAGGGAATCATAGGGATGGCTACACCTTC
CASSPRTGNHRDGYTF
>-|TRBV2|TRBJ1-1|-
TGTGCCAGCAGTGCGCAGGGTACTGCTGAAGCTTTCTTT
CASSAQGTAEAFF
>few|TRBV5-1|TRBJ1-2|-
TGCGCCAGCAGCTTAGGAGGTGGCCAGGGGAGTGGCGGCTACACCTTC
CASSLGGGQGSGGYTF
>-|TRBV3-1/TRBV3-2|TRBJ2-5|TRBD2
TGTGCCAGCAGCCAATCTCATGCGGGGGGGCCACTTTTTCGGGAGACCCAGTACTTC
CASSQSHAGGPLFRETQYF
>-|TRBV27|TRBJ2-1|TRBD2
TGTGCCAGCAGTTGGGGGACTACCGATGAGCAGTTCTTC
CASSWGTTDEQFF
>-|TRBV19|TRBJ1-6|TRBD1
TGTGCCAGTAGTATTGGGACAGGGAATTCACCCCTCCACTTT
CASSIGTGNSPLHF
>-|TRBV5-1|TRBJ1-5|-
TGCGCCAGCAGCTTGGGACAGAACAATCAGCCCCAGCATTTT
CASSLGQNNQPQHF
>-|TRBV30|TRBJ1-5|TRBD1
TGTGCCTGGAGCCCGGACAGGGACGGACGGTCCGATCAGCCCCAGCATTTT
CAWSPDRDGRSDQPQHF
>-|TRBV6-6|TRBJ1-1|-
TGTGCCAGCACCCAGAGACAGTCCATGAACACTGAAGCTTTCTTT
CASTQRQSMNTEAFF
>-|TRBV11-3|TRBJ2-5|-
TGTGCCAGCAGCTGGAGTCGGGGAGAGACCCAGTACTTC
CASSWSRGETQYF
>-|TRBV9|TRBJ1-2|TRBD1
TGTGCCAGCAGCGTAGTAGCGACAGGGGACTATGGCTACACCTTC
CASSVVATGDYGYTF
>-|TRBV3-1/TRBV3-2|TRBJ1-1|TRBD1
TGTGCCAGCAGCTTTAGGGACAGGGCTGCTTTCTTT
CASSFRDRAAFF
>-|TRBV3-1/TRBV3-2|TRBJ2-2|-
TGTGCCAGCAGCCAAGATCCCTTTAACACCGGGGAGCTGTTTTTT
CASSQDPFNTGELFF
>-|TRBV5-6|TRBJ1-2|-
TGTGCCAGCAGCATCCTAGACAGGCCTCGGGGCTACACCTTC
CASSILDRPRGYTF
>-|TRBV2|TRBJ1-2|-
TGTGCCAGCAGTGAAGGAAGCGGTGGCTATGGCTACACCTTC
CASSEGSGGYGYTF
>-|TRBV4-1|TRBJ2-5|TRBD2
TGCGCCAGCAGCCAGAGCGGGGGGGCCAAAGAGACCCAGTACTTC
CASSQSGGAKETQYF
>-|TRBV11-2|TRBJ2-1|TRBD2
TGTGCCAGCAGCTCCGTTGCCGGGACTAGCAGCGGGGAGCAGTTCTTC
CASSSVAGTSSGEQFF
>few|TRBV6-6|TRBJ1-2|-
TGTGCCAGCAACCCCCCGTCAGGGGTAGATGGCTACACCTTC
CASNPPSGVDGYTF
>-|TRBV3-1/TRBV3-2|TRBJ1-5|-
TGTGCCAGCAGCCAATCGGCAGGGCAGGGTCAGCCCCAGCATTTT
CASSQSAGQGQPQHF
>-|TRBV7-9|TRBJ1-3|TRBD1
TGTGCCAGCAGCTTTTACAGGGGCCTCGGGAGCTCTGGAAACACCATATATTTT
CASSFYRGLGSSGNTIYF
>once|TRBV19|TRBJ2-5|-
TGTGCCAGTAATCGAGGGGGAACAGGAGAGACCCAGTACTTC
CASNRGGTGETQYF
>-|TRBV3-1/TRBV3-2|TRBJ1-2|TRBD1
TGTGCCAGCAGCCAAACCTTGACAGGGCTAGCAGGGGGCTACACCTTC
CASSQTLTGLAGGYTF
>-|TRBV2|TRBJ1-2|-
TGTGCCAGCAGTGTCCGCCACGCGTATGCGAGAGGCTACACCTTC
CASSVRHAYARGYTF
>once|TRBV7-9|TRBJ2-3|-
TGTGCCAGCAGCTCCAGGGCTACCACAGATACGCAGTATTTT
CASSSRATTDTQYF
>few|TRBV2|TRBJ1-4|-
TGTGCCAGCAGTTGGGATGCGGGGAATGAAAAACTGTTTTTT
CASSWDAGNEKLFF
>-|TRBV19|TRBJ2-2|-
TGTGCCACCCTAGGAGTAACTCGACTTCCGAACACCGGGGAGCTGTTTTTT
CATLGVTRLPNTGELFF
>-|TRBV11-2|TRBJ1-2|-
TGTGCCAGCAGCTTAGAACGGGGGGATTGGGGCTACACCTTC
CASSLERGDWGYTF
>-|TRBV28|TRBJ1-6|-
TGTGCCAGCAGAGGCAGGGGTGGTTCACCCCTCCACTTT
CASRGRGGSPLHF
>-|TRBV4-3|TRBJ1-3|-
TGCGCCAGCAGCCAAGGGTATCGGGTTTCTGGAAACACCATATATTTT
CASSQGYRVSGNTIYF
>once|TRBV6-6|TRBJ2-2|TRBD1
TGTGCCAGCAGTACCGGGACAGGACGGAACACCGGGGAGCTGTTTTTT
CASSTGTGRNTGELFF
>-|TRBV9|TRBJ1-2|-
TGTGCCAGCAGCGTAGGACAGAGCTATGGCTACACCTTC
CASSVGQSYGYTF
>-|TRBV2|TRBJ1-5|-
TGTGCCAGCACCGACGGGGGACAGCCCCAGCATTTT
CASTDGGQPQHF
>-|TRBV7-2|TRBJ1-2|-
TGTGCCAGCAGCTTACGGGAGGCTGCTTGGAACTATGGCTACACCTTC
CASSLREAAWNYGYTF
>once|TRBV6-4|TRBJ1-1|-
TGTGCCAGCAGTGTGGAGGCAACGGGAATTTACACTGAAGCTTTCTTT
CASSVEATGIYTEAFF